The 16 T cell receptor beta chains listed next were all sequenced from one sample in a study of T cells in Graves' hyperthyroidism and ophthalmopathy. From RNA transcripts, TCR beta CDR3 regions were amplified. First-round RT-PCR of the TCR CDR3 relied on the HTBI primer set. TCRdb called the multiplex PCR reads again in MiXCR, with one record for every CDR3 protein. Seen here are roughly 660,000 distinct CDR3 sequences, roughly 17% observed once, and the top ten hold roughly 15%. The source material was blood. These receptors all come from a man between 50 and 59 years old with Graves' hyperthyroidism.

This rearrangement joins TRBV29-1 to TRBJ2-3; the D is unclear. The V and J ends lost 1 base and 2 bases respectively, with 4 bases between them. Per the germline V gene, CDR1 is SQVTM and CDR2 is ANQGSEA. This CDR3 is 12 amino acids long. CDR3 in DNA: TGCAGCGTTGAAGCCACCACAGATACGCAGTATTTT. It translates to CSVEATTDTQYF.

Many counts were recorded for this clonotype. The V and J genes are TRBV18 and TRBJ2-3; D gene unclear. The CDR3 contains 13 residues. Germline V lookup: CDR1 KGHSH, CDR2 LQKENI. V gave up 2 bases and J gave up 2 bases, with 5 bases separating them. DNA of the CDR3: TGTGCCAGCTCACCATACCACACAGATACGCAGTATTTT. It codes for CASSPYHTDTQYF. Looking up the rest from reference TRBV18 and TRBJ2-3 gives the full variable domain: NAGVMQNPRHLVRRRGQEARLRCSPMKGHSHVYWYRQLPEEGLKFMVYLQKENIIDESGMPKERFSAEFPKEGPSILRIQQVVRGDSAAYFCASSPYHTDTQYFGPGTRLTVL.

This clonotype occurred a few times. The CDR3 here is CASSPGGDPYEQYF. CDR3 DNA: TGTGCCAGCAGCCCAGGGGGAGATCCCTACGAGCAGTACTTC. This chain links TRBV7-6 with TRBJ2-7; 7 nucleotides agree with TRBD1. CDR1 SGHVS and CDR2 FNYEAQ come from the germline V gene. After removal of 5 bases from V and 2 bases from J, the junction contained 6 bases not matched to a gene. The CDR3 is made up of 14 amino acids.

The J gene is TRBJ2-2, the V gene TRBV20-1; no clear D. CDR3 length equals 15 residues. The V and J ends lost 0 bases and 1 base respectively, with 9 bases between them. Germline V CDR1 and CDR2: DFQATT, SNEGSKA (reference sequence). The CDR3 bases are TGCAGTGCTAGAGAAGGCGGATTGAACACCGGGGAGCTGTTTTTT. Its translation: CSAREGGLNTGELFF.

The genes are TRBV4-1 and TRBJ2-3; TRBD2 is a possible D gene (6 bases). The V end was cut by 4 bases, the J end by 3 bases, with 17 bases between. This CDR3 region has 16 residues. Germline CDR1 and CDR2: MGHRA and YSYEKL. As DNA, the CDR3 is TGCGCCAGCAGCCCGACCCCTCAACGGGAGACAGATACGCAGTATTTT. Its protein product is CASSPTPQRETDTQYF.

This clonotype was recorded many times. This sequence joins TRBV7-8 and TRBJ2-5; D possibly uses TRBD1 or TRBD2 (6 bases each). CDR3 length equals 17 residues. Germline-derived CDR1 and CDR2 are SGHVS and FQNEAQ. Trimming stripped 4 bases from V and 5 bases from J, with 23 bases between. The CDR3 nucleotides are TGTGCCAGCAGCTCGGGGACACCCTATCTTCGGGGGGAGACCCAGTACTTC. Translation gives CASSSGTPYLRGETQYF.

This clonotype was counted at least ten times. The gene calls are TRBV6-1 and TRBJ2-7, with TRBD2 matching over 12 bases. Trimming removed 6 bases from V and 2 bases from J; junction bases left unmatched: 11. This CDR3 comprises 17 residues. Germline assignment: CDR1 MNHNS and CDR2 SASEGT. The CDR3: CASRAGLAGRGTYEQYF. The CDR3 DNA is TGTGCCAGCAGAGCGGGACTAGCGGGTCGGGGGACCTACGAGCAGTACTTC.

This clonotype was seen repeatedly, ten times or more. The chain joins TRBV6-2 or TRBV6-3 to TRBJ1-1; 7 nucleotides agree with TRBD1. Trimming cost V 0 bases and J 6 bases; bases outside gene matches: 4. Germline V gene lookup returns CDR1 MNHEY and CDR2 SVGEGT. The CDR3 spans 14 residues. The CDR3 DNA reads TGTGCCAGCAGTTACTCGCCCCAGGGGGCTGAAGCTTTCTTT. This codes for CASSYSPQGAEAFF.

Many counts were recorded for this clonotype. The rearrangement uses TRBV27 and TRBJ2-7; 8 bases match TRBD2. Germline CDR1 and CDR2: MNHEY and SMNVEV (reference sequence). V lost 5 bases to trimming and J lost 2 bases; unmatched junction nucleotides: 5. The CDR3 spans 14 residues. The CDR3 sequence is CASSVLAGPYEQYF. CDR3 nucleotides: TGTGCCAGCAGTGTCCTAGCGGGTCCCTACGAGCAGTACTTC.

This clonotype was counted many times. V and J are TRBV19 and TRBJ2-2; D unclear. CDR1 is LNHDA, CDR2 SQIVND, per germline (reference sequence). V lost 10 bases to trimming and J lost 7 bases, with 16 bases between them. This CDR3 is built from 13 residues. CDR3 DNA: TGTGCCACAAAGCCCGATATGGGCGGGGAGCTGTTTTTT. Its translation is CATKPDMGGELFF.

Concerning this clonotype itself: This could be a read error, since a much larger clone is one nucleotide away. This sequence joins TRBV18 and TRBJ1-5, with 8 positions matching TRBD1. The V gene's germline CDR1 is KGHSH and CDR2 LQKENI. This CDR3 has 16 amino acids. CDR3 loop: CTSSPPSGGRNQPQHF. For the CDR3, the DNA is TGTACCAGCTCACCCCCTTCAGGGGGCCGGAATCAGCCCCAGCATTTT.

The V and J genes are TRBV9 and TRBJ2-1; 8 bases fit TRBD2. The J segment lost 9 bases and the V segment lost 3 bases, leaving 8 bases of the junction unmatched. The CDR3 extends over 14 amino acids. The germline CDR1 and CDR2 sequences are SGDLS and YYNGEE. The CDR3 nucleotides are TGTGCCAGCAGCGCCGGGGGGGCGCACAGTGAGCAGTTCTTC. Translating gives CASSAGGAHSEQFF.

This clonotype was recorded at least ten times. The chain is built from TRBV2 and TRBJ1-1; the match to TRBD1 covers 7 bases. The ends lost 7 bases at V and 1 base at J; junction bases unmatched: 3. CDR3 length: 13 residues. The V gene's germline CDR1 is SNHLY and CDR2 FYNNEI. This chain's CDR3 is CASNRQGNTEAFF. CDR3 sequence (DNA): TGTGCCAGCAACCGACAGGGGAACACTGAAGCTTTCTTT.

The chain employs TRBV29-1 and TRBJ1-2; 8 bases are shared with TRBD1. Per the germline V gene, CDR1 is SQVTM and CDR2 is ANQGSEA. V trimming: 8 bases; J trimming: 6 bases; junction bases outside the gene matches: 8. This CDR3 spans 12 amino acids. As DNA, the CDR3 is TGCAGCTCTGGACAGGGAGGGGATGGCTACACCTTC. This encodes CSSGQGGDGYTF.

This clonotype was observed at least ten times. The rearrangement uses TRBV5-1 and TRBJ2-1, with a possible D match to TRBD2 (5 bases). CDR1 and CDR2 (germline): SGHRS, YFSETQ. The CDR3 spans 16 residues. Trimming took off 2 bases at V and 0 bases at J, with 12 bases between the two ends. The CDR3 bases are TGCGCCAGCAGCTTCGGGAACCCATCCTCCTACAATGAGCAGTTCTTC. Translation gives CASSFGNPSSYNEQFF.

This chain links TRBV6-2 or TRBV6-3 with TRBJ1-1; D uncertain. Trimming left V 7 bases short and J 7 bases short, with 13 bases between. Germline-derived CDR1 and CDR2 are MNHEY and SVGEGT. CDR3 size: 12 residues. The CDR3 sequence is CASTFGRIEAFF. In DNA form, the CDR3 reads TGTGCCAGCACCTTTGGACGGATTGAAGCTTTCTTT.